This paragraph covers one TCR beta chain sequence. The data derive from a study of sequential checkpoint blockade in melanoma. The table came from immunoSEQ multiplex PCR; TCRdb's copy has only in-frame clones and leaves some out. This table holds fewer than 11,000 clones, approximately 73% found once. Germline CDR1 and CDR2: MNHNS and SASEGT. CDR3 size: 17 residues. V lost 0 bases to trimming and J lost 6 bases; unmatched junction nucleotides: 12. Noted treatment: randomized to nivolumab then ipilimumab (arm A) or the reverse (arm B). Material: CD8+ T cells sorted from blood (inferred from file names), obtained from a patient given nivolumab and ipilimumab in sequence. This sequence was found in a human donor with melanoma. The chain employs TRBV6-1 and TRBJ2-7; 9 bases map to TRBD2. The CDR3 DNA is TGTGCCAGCAGTGAAGCGGGTAGCGGGGGAATCCTACGCGAGCAGTACTTC. It specifies CASSEAGSGGILREQYF.